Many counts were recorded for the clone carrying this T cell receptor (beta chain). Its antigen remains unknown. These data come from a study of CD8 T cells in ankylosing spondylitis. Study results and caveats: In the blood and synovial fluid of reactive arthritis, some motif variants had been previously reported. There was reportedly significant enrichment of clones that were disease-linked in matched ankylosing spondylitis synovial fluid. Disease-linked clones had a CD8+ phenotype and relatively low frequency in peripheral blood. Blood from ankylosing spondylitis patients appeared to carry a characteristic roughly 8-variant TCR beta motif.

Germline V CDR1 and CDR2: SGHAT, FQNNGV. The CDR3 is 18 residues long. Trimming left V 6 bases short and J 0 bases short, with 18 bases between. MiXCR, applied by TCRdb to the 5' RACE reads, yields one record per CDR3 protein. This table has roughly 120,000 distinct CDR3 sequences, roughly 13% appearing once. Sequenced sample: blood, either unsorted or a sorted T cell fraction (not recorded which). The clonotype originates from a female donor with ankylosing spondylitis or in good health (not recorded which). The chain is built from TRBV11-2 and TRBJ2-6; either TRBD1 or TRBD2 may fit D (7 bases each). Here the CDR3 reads CASSPGGVWDSGANVLTF. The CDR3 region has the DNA TGTGCCAGCAGTCCAGGGGGGGTTTGGGACTCTGGGGCCAACGTCCTGACTTTC.